This T cell receptor beta chain was found in a study of cytomegalovirus exposure and HLA in healthy donors. Study findings and constraints: In vitro, a few CMV-associated chains proved specific for CMV antigens. Sequencing likely caused a cluster of highly shared sequence variants. Among the most significant clusters, several appeared linked to common viral pathogens in a later analysis. Within an earlier analysis, most TCR beta V segments proved productive either about 90% or about 30% of the time.

Vbeta (60) and Jbeta (13) primers were used in the PCR. TCRdb keeps only in-frame clones here, not all; method: immunoSEQ multiplex PCR. The data contain 95,000 to 150,000 clones, about 70% of them seen just once; the ten biggest clones take up around 4%. The V gene end was trimmed by 3 bases and the J gene end by 5 bases; junction bases not matched to a gene: 8. The CDR3 has 15 amino acids. Looked up from germline, CDR1 is LNHDA and CDR2 is SQIVND (reference sequence). Note on this clone: Its target is unknown.

The TCR comes from a woman aged 40 to 49 in good health and CMV-seronegative. Sequenced input: PBMCs. This chain uses TRBV19 with TRBJ2-5; 8 bases match TRBD1. DNA for the CDR3: TGTGCCAGTAGTATGGTGGGCAGGGGGCGTGAGACCCAGTACTTC. Amino acid sequence: CASSMVGRGRETQYF.